Following are 2 T cell receptor beta chains from one sample sequenced in a study of neurological immune-mediated disorders. TCRdb itself ran the 5' RACE reads through MiXCR, one entry per CDR3 protein. Among around 90,000 distinct CDR3 sequences listed, about 13% were seen once. Time point indicated: longitudinal time-point 2. Sequenced input: PBMCs. The source is a female donor with HTLV-1-associated myelopathy (HAM/TSP).

This clonotype was counted many times. The chain carries TRBV24-1 and TRBJ2-1; 7 nucleotides agree with TRBD1. The germline gives CDR1 KGHDR, CDR2 SFDVKD. CDR3 size: 15 residues. Losses at the gene ends were 5 bases for V and 4 bases for J; bases not matched to a gene: 7. The CDR3 loop reads CATSGGQTGYNEQFF. CDR3 DNA: TGTGCCACCAGTGGGGGACAGACGGGGTACAATGAGCAGTTCTTC.

This clonotype was counted many times. This sequence joins TRBV12-3 or TRBV12-4 and TRBJ2-3; perhaps TRBD1 as D (5 bases). The CDR3 extends over 13 amino acids. Trimming took 8 bases from V and 2 from J, leaving 11 bases between them. CDR3 DNA: TGTGCCAGCTCTACAGGTTACACAGATACGCAGTATTTT. This gives the protein CASSTGYTDTQYF.